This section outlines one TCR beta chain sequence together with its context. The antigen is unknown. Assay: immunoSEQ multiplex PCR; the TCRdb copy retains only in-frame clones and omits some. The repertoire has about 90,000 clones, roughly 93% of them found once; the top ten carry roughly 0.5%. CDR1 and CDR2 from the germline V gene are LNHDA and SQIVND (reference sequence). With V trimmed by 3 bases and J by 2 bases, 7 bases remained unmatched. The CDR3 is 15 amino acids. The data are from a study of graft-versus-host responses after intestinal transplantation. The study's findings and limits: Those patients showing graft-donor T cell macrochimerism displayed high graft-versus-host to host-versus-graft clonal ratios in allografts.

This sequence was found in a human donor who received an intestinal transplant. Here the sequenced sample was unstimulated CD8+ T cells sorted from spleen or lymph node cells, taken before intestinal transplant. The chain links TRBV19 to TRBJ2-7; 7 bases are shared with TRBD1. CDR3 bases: TGTGCCAGTAGTATTTGGACCGGACAGGCCTACGAGCAGTACTTC. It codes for CASSIWTGQAYEQYF.